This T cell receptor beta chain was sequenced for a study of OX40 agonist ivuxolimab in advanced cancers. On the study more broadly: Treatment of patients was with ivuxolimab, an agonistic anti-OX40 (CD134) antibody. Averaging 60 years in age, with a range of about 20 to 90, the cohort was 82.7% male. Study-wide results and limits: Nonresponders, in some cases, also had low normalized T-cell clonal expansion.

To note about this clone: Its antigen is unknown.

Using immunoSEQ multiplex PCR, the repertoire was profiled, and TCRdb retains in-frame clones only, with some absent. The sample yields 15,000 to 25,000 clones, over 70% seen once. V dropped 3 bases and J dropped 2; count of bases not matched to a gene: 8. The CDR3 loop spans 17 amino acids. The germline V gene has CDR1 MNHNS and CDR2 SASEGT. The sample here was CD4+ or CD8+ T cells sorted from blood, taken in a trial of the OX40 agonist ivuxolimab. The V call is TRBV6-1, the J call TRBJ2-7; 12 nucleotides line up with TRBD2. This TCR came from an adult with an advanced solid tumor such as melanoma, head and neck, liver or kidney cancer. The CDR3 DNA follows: TGTGCCAGCAGTGACCCCGTTAGGACTAGCGGGGCCTACGAGCAGTACTTC. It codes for CASSDPVRTSGAYEQYF.